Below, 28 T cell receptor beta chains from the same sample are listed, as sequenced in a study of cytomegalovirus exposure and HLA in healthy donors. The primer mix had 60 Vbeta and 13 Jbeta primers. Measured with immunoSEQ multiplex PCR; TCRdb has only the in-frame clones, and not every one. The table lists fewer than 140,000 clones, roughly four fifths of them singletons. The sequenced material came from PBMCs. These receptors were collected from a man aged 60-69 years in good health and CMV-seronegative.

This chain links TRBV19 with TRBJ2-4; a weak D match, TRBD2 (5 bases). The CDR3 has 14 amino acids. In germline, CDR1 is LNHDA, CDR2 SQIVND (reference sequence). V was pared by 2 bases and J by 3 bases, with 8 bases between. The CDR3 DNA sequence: TGTGCCAGTAGTATAATCGGAGGCAAAAACATTCAGTACTTC. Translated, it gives CASSIIGGKNIQYF.

The CDR3 here is CSVEDLIVRQGEEGHYGYTF. In nucleotides, the CDR3 is TGCAGCGTTGAAGATCTTATAGTACGACAGGGGGAAGAAGGTCACTATGGCTACACCTTC. This chain connects TRBV29-1 to TRBJ1-2, with 9 bases fitting TRBD1. V was clipped by 0 bases and J by 3 bases; unmatched bases: 20. The CDR3 is 20 residues long. From germline, CDR1 is SQVTM and CDR2 ANQGSEA.

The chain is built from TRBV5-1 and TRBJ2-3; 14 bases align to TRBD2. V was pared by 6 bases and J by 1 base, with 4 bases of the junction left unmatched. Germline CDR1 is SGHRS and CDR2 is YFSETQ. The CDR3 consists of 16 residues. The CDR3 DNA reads TGCGCCAGCACCGAGGGACTAGCGGGGGGCACAGATACGCAGTATTTT. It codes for CASTEGLAGGTDTQYF.

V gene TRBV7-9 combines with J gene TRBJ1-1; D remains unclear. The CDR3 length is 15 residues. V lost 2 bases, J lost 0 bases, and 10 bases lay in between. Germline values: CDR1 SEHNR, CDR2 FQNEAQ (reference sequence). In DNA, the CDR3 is TGTGCCAGCAGCTTAATGCAGTCCTTGAACACTGAAGCTTTCTTT. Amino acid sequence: CASSLMQSLNTEAFF.

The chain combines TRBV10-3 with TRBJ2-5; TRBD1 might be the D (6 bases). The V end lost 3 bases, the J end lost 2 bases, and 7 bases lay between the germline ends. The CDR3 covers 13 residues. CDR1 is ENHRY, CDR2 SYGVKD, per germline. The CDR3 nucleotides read TGTGCCATCAGTGAAAGGGGGCAAGAGACCCAGTACTTC. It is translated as CAISERGQETQYF.

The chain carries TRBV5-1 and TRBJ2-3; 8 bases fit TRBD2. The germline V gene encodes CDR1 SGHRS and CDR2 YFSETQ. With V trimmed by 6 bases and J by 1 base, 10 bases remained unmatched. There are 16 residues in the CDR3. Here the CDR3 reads CASTRLSGGGTDTQYF. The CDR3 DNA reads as TGCGCCAGCACCAGACTTTCGGGGGGGGGCACAGATACGCAGTATTTT. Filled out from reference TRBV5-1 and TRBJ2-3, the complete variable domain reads KAGVTQTPRYLIKTRGQQVTLSCSPISGHRSVSWYQQTPGQGLQFLFEYFSETQRNKGNFPGRFSGRQFSNSRSEMNVSTLELGDSALYLCASTRLSGGGTDTQYFGPGTRLTVL.

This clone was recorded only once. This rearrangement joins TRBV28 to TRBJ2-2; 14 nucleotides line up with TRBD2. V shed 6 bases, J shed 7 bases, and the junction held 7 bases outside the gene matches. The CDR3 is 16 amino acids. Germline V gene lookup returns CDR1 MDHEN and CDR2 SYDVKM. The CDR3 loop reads CASRQTSGGADGELFF. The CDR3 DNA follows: TGTGCCAGCAGGCAGACTAGCGGGGGGGCTGACGGGGAGCTGTTTTTT.

The CDR3 loop reads CASSVPQWDRENTGELFF. The CDR3 bases are TGTGCCAGCAGCGTACCCCAATGGGACAGGGAGAACACCGGGGAGCTGTTTTTT. The chain links TRBV9 to TRBJ2-2; 9 bases line up with TRBD1. The germline V gene has CDR1 SGDLS and CDR2 YYNGEE. The V and J ends lost 1 base and 1 base, in that order; junction bases with no gene match: 8. CDR3 size: 18 residues.

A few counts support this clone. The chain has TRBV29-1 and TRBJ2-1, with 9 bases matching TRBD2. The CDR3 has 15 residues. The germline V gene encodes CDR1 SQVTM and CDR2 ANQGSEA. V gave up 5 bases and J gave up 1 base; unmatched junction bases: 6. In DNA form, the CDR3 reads TGCAGCGTTAGGCGGCGGGGGGGGTCCTACAATGAGCAGTTCTTC. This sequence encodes CSVRRRGGSYNEQFF.

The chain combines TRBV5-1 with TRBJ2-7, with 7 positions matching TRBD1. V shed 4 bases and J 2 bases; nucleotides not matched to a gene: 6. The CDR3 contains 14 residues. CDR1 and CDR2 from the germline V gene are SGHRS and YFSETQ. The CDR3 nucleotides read TGCGCCAGCAGCCCGCAGGGGGAAGCCTACGAGCAGTACGTC. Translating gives CASSPQGEAYEQYV.

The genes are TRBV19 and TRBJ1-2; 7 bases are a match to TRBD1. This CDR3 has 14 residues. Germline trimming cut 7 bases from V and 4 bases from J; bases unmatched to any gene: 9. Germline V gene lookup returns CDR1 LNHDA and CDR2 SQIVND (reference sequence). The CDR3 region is CASNDRDRFYGYTF. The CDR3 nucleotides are TGTGCCAGTAACGACCGGGACAGATTCTATGGCTACACCTTC.

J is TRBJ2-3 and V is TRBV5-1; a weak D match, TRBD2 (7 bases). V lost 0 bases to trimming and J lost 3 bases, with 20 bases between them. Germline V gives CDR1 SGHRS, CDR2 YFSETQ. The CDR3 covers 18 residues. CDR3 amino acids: CASSLGLIGGAPTDTQYF. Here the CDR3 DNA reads TGCGCCAGCAGCTTGGGTCTTATAGGGGGGGCCCCGACAGATACGCAGTATTTT.

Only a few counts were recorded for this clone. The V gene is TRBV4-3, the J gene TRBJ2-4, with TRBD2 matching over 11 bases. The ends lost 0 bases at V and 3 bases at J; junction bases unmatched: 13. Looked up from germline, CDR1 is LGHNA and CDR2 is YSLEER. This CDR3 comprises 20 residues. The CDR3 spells CASSQDPASGGSFGKNIQYF. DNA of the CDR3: TGCGCCAGCAGCCAAGATCCCGCTAGCGGGGGGTCATTTGGCAAAAACATTCAGTACTTC.

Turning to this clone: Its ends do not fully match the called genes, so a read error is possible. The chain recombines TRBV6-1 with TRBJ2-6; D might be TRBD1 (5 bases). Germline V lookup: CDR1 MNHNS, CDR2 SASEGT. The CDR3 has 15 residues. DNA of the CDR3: TGTGCCAGCAGTCCCCAGGGAACTGGGGCCAACGTCCAGACTTTC. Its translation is CASSPQGTGANVQTF.

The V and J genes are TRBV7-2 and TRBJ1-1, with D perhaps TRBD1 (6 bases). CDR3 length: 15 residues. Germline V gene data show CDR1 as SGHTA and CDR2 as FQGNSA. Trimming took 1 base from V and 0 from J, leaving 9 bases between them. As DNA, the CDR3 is TGTGCCAGCAGCTTAGTCCGACAGGTGAACACTGAAGCTTTCTTT. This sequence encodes CASSLVRQVNTEAFF.

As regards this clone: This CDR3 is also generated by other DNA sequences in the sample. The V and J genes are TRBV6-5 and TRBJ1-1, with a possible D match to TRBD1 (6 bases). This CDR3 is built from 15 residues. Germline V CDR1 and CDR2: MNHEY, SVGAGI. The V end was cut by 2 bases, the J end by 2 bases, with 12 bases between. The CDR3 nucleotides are TGTGCCAGCAGTTACGCGGGGGCTACAAACACTGAAGCTTTCTTT. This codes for CASSYAGATNTEAFF.

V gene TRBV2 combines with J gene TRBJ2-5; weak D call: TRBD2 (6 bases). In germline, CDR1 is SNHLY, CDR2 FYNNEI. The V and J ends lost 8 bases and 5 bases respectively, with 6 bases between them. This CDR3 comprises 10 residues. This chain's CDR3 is CASGRETQYF. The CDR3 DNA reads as TGTGCCAGCGGGAGGGAGACCCAGTACTTC.

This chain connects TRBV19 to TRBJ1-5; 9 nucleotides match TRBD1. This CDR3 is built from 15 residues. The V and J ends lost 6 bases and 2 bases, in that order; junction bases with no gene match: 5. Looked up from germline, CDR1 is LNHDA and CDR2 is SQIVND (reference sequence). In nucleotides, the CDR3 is TGTGCCAGTAGACCTCGGGACAGGGGCAATCAGCCCCAGCATTTT. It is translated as CASRPRDRGNQPQHF.

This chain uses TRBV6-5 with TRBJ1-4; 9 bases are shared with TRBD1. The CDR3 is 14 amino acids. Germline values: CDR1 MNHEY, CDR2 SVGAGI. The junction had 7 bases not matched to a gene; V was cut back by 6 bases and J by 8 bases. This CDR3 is CASRRQGGREKLFF. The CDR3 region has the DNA TGTGCCAGCAGACGACAGGGGGGGAGGGAAAAACTGTTTTTT.

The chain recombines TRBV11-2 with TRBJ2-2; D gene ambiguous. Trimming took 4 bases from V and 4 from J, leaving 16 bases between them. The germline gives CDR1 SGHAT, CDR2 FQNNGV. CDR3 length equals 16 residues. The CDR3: CASSSLSRGFTGELFF. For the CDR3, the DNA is TGTGCCAGCAGCTCGCTATCCAGAGGCTTCACCGGGGAGCTGTTTTTT.

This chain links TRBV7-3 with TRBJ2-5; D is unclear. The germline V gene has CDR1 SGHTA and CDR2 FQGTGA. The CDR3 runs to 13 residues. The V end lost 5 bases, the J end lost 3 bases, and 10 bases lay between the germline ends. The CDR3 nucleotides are TGTGCCAGCAGCCTTGGTACAAAAGAGACCCAGTACTTC. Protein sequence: CASSLGTKETQYF.

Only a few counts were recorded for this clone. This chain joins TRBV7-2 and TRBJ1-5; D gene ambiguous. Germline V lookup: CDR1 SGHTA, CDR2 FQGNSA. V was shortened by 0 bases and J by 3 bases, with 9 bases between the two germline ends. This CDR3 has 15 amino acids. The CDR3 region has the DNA TGTGCCAGCAGCTTAGCAAGAGGCATCAATCAGCCCCAGCATTTT. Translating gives CASSLARGINQPQHF. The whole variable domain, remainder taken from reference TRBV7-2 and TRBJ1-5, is GAGVSQSPSNKVTEKGKDVELRCDPISGHTALYWYRQSLGQGLEFLIYFQGNSAPDKSGLPSDRFSAERTGGSVSTLTIQRTQQEDSAVYLCASSLARGINQPQHFGDGTRLSIL.

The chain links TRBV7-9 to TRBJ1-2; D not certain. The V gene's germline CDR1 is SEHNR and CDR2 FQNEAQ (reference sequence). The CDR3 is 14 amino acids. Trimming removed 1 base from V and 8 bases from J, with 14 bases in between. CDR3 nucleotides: TGTGCCAGCAGCTTAGAAGAGGGATGGTTGGGCTACACCTTC. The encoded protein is CASSLEEGWLGYTF.

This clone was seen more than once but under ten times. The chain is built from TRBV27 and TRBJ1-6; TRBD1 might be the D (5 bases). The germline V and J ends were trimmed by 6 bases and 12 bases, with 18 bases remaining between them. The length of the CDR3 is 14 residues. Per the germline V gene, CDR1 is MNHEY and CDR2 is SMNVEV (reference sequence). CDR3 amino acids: CASRGAGLFEPLHF. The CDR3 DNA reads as TGTGCCAGCAGAGGCGCGGGGCTCTTTGAACCCCTCCACTTT.

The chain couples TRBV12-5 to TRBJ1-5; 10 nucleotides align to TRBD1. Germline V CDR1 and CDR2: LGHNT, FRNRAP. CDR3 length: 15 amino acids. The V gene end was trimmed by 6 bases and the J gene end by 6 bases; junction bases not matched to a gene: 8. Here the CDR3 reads CASGSRDRGPQPQHF. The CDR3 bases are TGTGCTAGTGGCAGCCGGGACAGGGGACCTCAGCCCCAGCATTTT. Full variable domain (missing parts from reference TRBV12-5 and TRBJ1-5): DARVTQTPRHKVTEMGQEVTMRCQPILGHNTVFWYRQTMMQGLELLAYFRNRAPLDDSGMPKDRFSAEMPDATLATLKIQPSEPRDSAVYFCASGSRDRGPQPQHFGDGTRLSIL.

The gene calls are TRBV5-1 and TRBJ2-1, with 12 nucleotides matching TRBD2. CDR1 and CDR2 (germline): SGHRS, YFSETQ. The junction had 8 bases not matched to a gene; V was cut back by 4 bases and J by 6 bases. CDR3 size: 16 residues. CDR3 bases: TGCGCCAGCAGCGGGACGGGACTAGCGGGTGTCAATGAGCAGTTCTTC. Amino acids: CASSGTGLAGVNEQFF.

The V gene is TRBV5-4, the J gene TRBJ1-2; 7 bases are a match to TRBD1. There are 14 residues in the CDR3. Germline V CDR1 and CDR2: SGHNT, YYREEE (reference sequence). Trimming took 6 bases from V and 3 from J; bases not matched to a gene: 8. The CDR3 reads CASNLGGQDYGYTF. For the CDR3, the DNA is TGTGCCAGCAACCTAGGGGGCCAGGACTATGGCTACACCTTC.

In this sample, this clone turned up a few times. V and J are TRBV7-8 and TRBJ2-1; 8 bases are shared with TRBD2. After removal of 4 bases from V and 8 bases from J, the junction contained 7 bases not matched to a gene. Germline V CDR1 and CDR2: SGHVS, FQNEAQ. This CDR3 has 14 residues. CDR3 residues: CASSYRTSTDEQFF. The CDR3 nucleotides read TGTGCCAGCAGCTACCGGACTAGCACTGATGAGCAGTTCTTC.